A single sample is the source of the 14 T cell receptor beta chains below, sequenced in a study of blood T cell repertoires in COVID-19. Libraries were prepared by immunoSEQ multiplex PCR; TCRdb keeps only in-frame clonotypes and omits some of them. Seen here are roughly 100,000 clones, roughly 86% observed once, and the top ten hold under 14%. The sequenced material came from peripheral blood. These receptors originate from a woman aged 30 to 39 with acute or convalescent COVID-19.

The chain uses TRBV6-5 and TRBJ2-5, with D hard to call. The CDR3 has 13 residues. V shed 11 bases and J shed 0 bases, with 13 bases lying between them. The V gene's germline CDR1 is MNHEY and CDR2 SVGAGI. DNA for the CDR3: TGTGCCTCCCAACTCGTACACCAAGAGACCCAGTACTTC. Its translation: CASQLVHQETQYF.

The gene calls are TRBV28 and TRBJ1-4; D perhaps matches TRBD1 (5 bases). Germline V gene data show CDR1 as MDHEN and CDR2 as SYDVKM. CDR3 length: 14 amino acids. V was shortened by 3 bases and J by 6 bases, with 11 bases between the two germline ends. The DNA for the CDR3 is TGTGCCAGCAGTTTTCCCCAGGGTTATGAAAAACTGTTTTTT. It specifies CASSFPQGYEKLFF.

The CDR3 nucleotides are TGCGCCAGCAGCTTTGACACCAAGGGGGACACTGAAGCTTTCTTT. This codes for CASSFDTKGDTEAFF. The chain joins TRBV5-1 to TRBJ1-1, with D maybe TRBD1 (6 bases). Germline V gene data show CDR1 as SGHRS and CDR2 as YFSETQ. V lost 2 bases and J lost 3, with 14 bases in between. This CDR3 has 15 residues.

The rearrangement joins TRBV15 to TRBJ1-1; 8 nucleotides align to TRBD1. The CDR3 totals 15 residues. The V gene's germline CDR1 is LNHNV and CDR2 YYDKDF (reference sequence). After removal of 4 bases from V and 1 base from J, the junction contained 5 bases not matched to a gene. Here the CDR3 DNA reads TGTGCCACCAGCATTGGACAGGGAACGAACACTGAAGCTTTCTTT. Its protein is CATSIGQGTNTEAFF.

The rearrangement links TRBV28 to TRBJ1-5; D remains unclear. Germline V gene lookup returns CDR1 MDHEN and CDR2 SYDVKM. The V gene lost 4 bases and the J gene lost 9 bases, with 19 bases spanning the gap. The CDR3 totals 15 residues. CDR3 protein: CASSSRESLGWPQHF. The DNA for the CDR3 is TGTGCCAGCAGTTCAAGGGAGTCCCTAGGGTGGCCCCAGCATTTT.

The gene calls are TRBV27 and TRBJ1-6, with D possibly being TRBD1 (5 bases). V lost 8 bases and J lost 3, with 14 bases in between. The CDR3 extends over 15 amino acids. Germline CDR1 MNHEY, CDR2 SMNVEV (reference sequence). This CDR3 is CASGGTPIYNSPLHF. The CDR3 DNA reads TGTGCCAGCGGGGGGACCCCAATCTATAATTCACCCCTCCACTTT.

Turning to this clone: The junction and the germline gene differ at one end; a read error may be behind it. V usage is TRBV6-1 and J usage is TRBJ1-1; no firm D call. This CDR3 is built from 12 residues. CDR1 is MNHNS and CDR2 is SASEGT in the germline V gene. In DNA, the CDR3 is TGTGCCAGCAGTGAATACATTTGGGAGGTCGCTTTT. Protein sequence: CASSEYIWEVAF.

The chain recombines TRBV9 with TRBJ2-3; 12 bases align to TRBD2. V shed 1 base, J shed 4 bases, and the junction held 10 bases outside the gene matches. Germline V gene lookup returns CDR1 SGDLS and CDR2 YYNGEE. The CDR3 spans 18 residues. CDR3 sequence reads: CASSVLPSGGAWPDTQYF. The CDR3 nucleotides are TGTGCCAGCAGCGTATTGCCTAGCGGGGGGGCCTGGCCAGATACGCAGTATTTT.

This sequence joins TRBV29-1 and TRBJ2-2; tentative D call: TRBD1 (8 bases). This CDR3 contains 16 residues. Germline V gene data show CDR1 as SQVTM and CDR2 as ANQGSEA. Trimming left V 5 bases short and J 5 bases short, with 21 bases between. The CDR3 protein is CSVLGFGQGGTGELFF. CDR3 sequence (DNA): TGCAGCGTTCTCGGTTTTGGACAGGGAGGGACCGGGGAGCTGTTTTTT.

The rearrangement links TRBV11-2 to TRBJ1-2, with D hard to call. The CDR3 has 13 residues. Trimming took 5 bases from V and 4 from J, leaving 11 bases between them. Germline V gene lookup returns CDR1 SGHAT and CDR2 FQNNGV. The CDR3 bases are TGTGCCAGCAGCCCCGGACTTTTCTATGGCTACACCTTC. Amino acid sequence: CASSPGLFYGYTF.

This clone was counted between two and nine times. Distinct nucleotide sequences in the sample also encode this CDR3. The chain employs TRBV7-6 and TRBJ1-6, with D possibly matching TRBD1 (5 bases). Germline CDR1 reads SGHVS; CDR2 reads FNYEAQ. Trimming stripped 1 base from V and 9 bases from J, with 10 bases between. This CDR3 is 14 amino acids long. DNA of the CDR3: TGTGCCAGCAGCTTAGGTCAGGGCAGTTCACCCCTCCACTTT. Amino acids: CASSLGQGSSPLHF.

The chain combines TRBV28 with TRBJ2-1; TRBD2 aligns across 13 bases. V shed 5 bases, J shed 5 bases, and the junction held 3 bases outside the gene matches. The CDR3 contains 15 residues. Germline V lookup: CDR1 MDHEN, CDR2 SYDVKM. The CDR3 here is CASSTSGGAHNEQFF. CDR3 DNA: TGTGCCAGCAGTACTAGCGGGGGGGCCCACAATGAGCAGTTCTTC.

V is TRBV6-5 and J is TRBJ2-1; no definite D call. The germline V gene has CDR1 MNHEY and CDR2 SVGAGI. With 7 bases removed from V and 7 bases from J, the gap between germline ends came to 8 bases. CDR3 length: 11 amino acids. The chain's CDR3 is CASIRWNEQFF. CDR3 nucleotides: TGTGCCAGCATTCGGTGGAATGAGCAGTTCTTC.

A single count supports this clone. The rearrangement links TRBV29-1 to TRBJ2-1; 11 nucleotides align to TRBD2. Germline V gives CDR1 SQVTM, CDR2 ANQGSEA. The length of the CDR3 is 14 residues. This chain's CDR3 is CSATGTSGFNEQFF. The CDR3 coding sequence is TGCAGTGCCACCGGGACTAGCGGATTCAATGAGCAGTTCTTC.